This T cell receptor (beta chain) derives from a study of spatial heterogeneity in lung cancer. In the study overall: Alpha-chain sequences were detected in numbers that were consistently lower than beta-chain sequences. Overall study findings and caveats: Blood carried ubiquitous expanded tumor TCRs more at resection than follow-up.

Every TCR cDNA molecule bore a unique molecular identifier. MiXCR was run by TCRdb on the 5' RACE reads, yielding one entry per CDR3 protein. The sample lists roughly 54,000 distinct CDR3 sequences; 7.5% to 8% were seen once. As for this clonotype: Its antigen is unknown.

The time point is: sample taken at primary tumor resection. Frozen PBMC, nontumor lung or tumor provided whole RNA, which was sequenced unsorted. The sequence derives from a female donor with early-stage non-small cell lung cancer. Sequenced here: PBMCs, sampled at surgery.

CDR3 nucleotide sequence: TGTGCCAGTAGACCGGGACAGGGGTATCAGCCCCAGCATTTT. As protein: CASRPGQGYQPQHF. The rearrangement joins TRBV19 to TRBJ1-5; 10 bases fit TRBD1. In germline, CDR1 is LNHDA, CDR2 SQIVND (reference sequence). This CDR3 comprises 14 residues. Losses at the gene ends were 6 bases for V and 5 bases for J; bases not matched to a gene: 4.